The 12 T cell receptor beta chains given below trace back to one sample, sequenced in a study of cytomegalovirus exposure and HLA in healthy donors. PCR involved 60 Vbeta and 13 Jbeta primers. Method: immunoSEQ multiplex PCR; TCRdb's copy keeps in-frame clones and lacks some. The repertoire holds around 91,000 clones, just under 80% seen once, with 2.5% in the top ten. Source material: PBMCs. Source of these receptors: a male donor in good health and CMV-seropositive.

This chain connects TRBV29-1 to TRBJ2-1; 8 bases are a match to TRBD2. V was clipped by 4 bases and J by 5 bases; unmatched bases: 1. Looked up from germline, CDR1 is SQVTM and CDR2 is ANQGSEA. The CDR3 has 12 amino acids. CDR3 amino acids: CSVGTSHNEQFF. CDR3 DNA sequence: TGCAGCGTTGGGACTAGCCACAATGAGCAGTTCTTC.

A single count supports this clone. The chain has TRBV28 and TRBJ1-2; possibly TRBD1 for D (6 bases). The CDR3 is 14 residues long. Trimming removed 3 bases at V and 0 bases at J, with 8 bases between. CDR1 MDHEN and CDR2 SYDVKM come from the germline V gene. The CDR3 is CASSFRGSNYGYTF. The CDR3 DNA sequence: TGTGCCAGCAGTTTCAGGGGTTCTAACTATGGCTACACCTTC.

The gene calls are TRBV7-2 and TRBJ1-5; perhaps TRBD1 as D (5 bases). CDR3 length: 15 residues. Germline lookup yields CDR1 SGHTA and CDR2 FQGNSA. V shed 5 bases and J shed 2 bases, with 13 bases lying between them. This chain's CDR3 is CASSPTAQGNQPQHF. The CDR3 DNA is TGTGCCAGCAGCCCCACCGCACAGGGCAATCAGCCCCAGCATTTT.

The chain recombines TRBV7-6 with TRBJ1-2; 9 bases are a match to TRBD1. Per the germline V gene, CDR1 is SGHVS and CDR2 is FNYEAQ. The length of the CDR3 is 16 residues. After removal of 4 bases from V and 7 bases from J, the junction contained 13 bases not matched to a gene. The DNA for the CDR3 is TGTGCCAGCAGCTCTATACCGTCGGGACAGGGAGGTGGCTACACCTTC. Its protein is CASSSIPSGQGGGYTF.

The chain has TRBV10-2 and TRBJ2-1; 10 nucleotides match TRBD2. With 7 bases clipped from V and 9 bases from J, the junction kept 9 bases outside the gene matches. Germline lookup yields CDR1 WSHSY and CDR2 SAAADI. This CDR3 is 14 amino acids long. CDR3: CASIGSGRVREQFF. In nucleotides, the CDR3 is TGCGCCAGCATAGGCAGCGGGAGGGTTCGTGAGCAGTTCTTC.

The rearrangement links TRBV27 to TRBJ2-7, with a weak D call TRBD1 (6 bases). The germline gives CDR1 MNHEY, CDR2 SMNVEV (reference sequence). The CDR3 has 14 residues. V lost 2 bases and J 3 bases, leaving 11 bases between the germline ends. CDR3 amino acids: CASSLTGLGYEQYF. The CDR3 DNA follows: TGTGCCAGCAGTTTAACAGGGTTGGGCTACGAGCAGTACTTC.

This clone was seen only a few times. The V and J genes are TRBV5-1 and TRBJ2-7; 9 bases match TRBD2. V trimming: 3 bases; J trimming: 2 bases; junction bases outside the gene matches: 3. The V gene's germline CDR1 is SGHRS and CDR2 YFSETQ. There are 14 residues in the CDR3. CDR3 coding DNA: TGCGCCAGCAGCTCTAGCGGGGTCCCCTACGAGCAGTACTTC. Amino acids: CASSSSGVPYEQYF.

The V gene is TRBV27, the J gene TRBJ2-7, with D perhaps TRBD2 (6 bases). V shed 4 bases and J shed 7 bases, with 14 bases lying between them. CDR1 and CDR2 (germline): MNHEY, SMNVEV (reference sequence). The CDR3 extends over 13 amino acids. The CDR3 loop reads CASSSRTSREQYF. The CDR3 nucleotides read TGTGCCAGCAGTTCGCGTACTAGCAGAGAGCAGTACTTC.

J is TRBJ2-3 and V is TRBV6-5; TRBD2 agrees at 10 bases. The CDR3 runs to 15 residues. Per germline, CDR1 MNHEY and CDR2 SVGAGI. V gave up 3 bases and J gave up 4 bases; unmatched junction bases: 4. The CDR3 loop is CASSYLGTSADTQYF. The CDR3 nucleotides read TGTGCCAGCAGTTATCTGGGGACTAGCGCAGATACGCAGTATTTT.

The CDR3 DNA is TGTGCCAGCAAGGGTCCGGACTGGAATGAAAAACTGTTTTTT. Translation gives CASKGPDWNEKLFF. The chain links TRBV2 to TRBJ1-4; D remains ambiguous. Germline CDR1 is SNHLY and CDR2 is FYNNEI. The V end lost 7 bases, the J end lost 5 bases, and 14 bases lay between the germline ends. The CDR3 contains 14 residues. The variable domain in full, with the rest retrieved from reference TRBV2 and TRBJ1-4, is EPEVTQTPSHQVTQMGQEVILRCVPISNHLYFYWYRQILGQKVEFLVSFYNNEISEKSEIFDDQFSVERPDGSNFTLKIRSTKLEDSAMYFCASKGPDWNEKLFFGSGTQLSVL.

The chain couples TRBV5-8 to TRBJ2-1; weak D call: TRBD2 (7 bases). The CDR3 extends over 14 amino acids. From germline, CDR1 is SGHTS and CDR2 YDEGEE. The ends were cut back, 6 bases at V and 12 bases at J, with 22 bases in the middle. The CDR3 DNA sequence: TGTGCCAGCACCCCGGGGGGCAGAGCGATGGGGCAGTTCTTC. This codes for CASTPGGRAMGQFF.

This rearrangement joins TRBV6-5 to TRBJ2-7; possible D gene TRBD1, 5 bases. The germline V gene has CDR1 MNHEY and CDR2 SVGAGI. This CDR3 is 13 amino acids long. Trimming removed 7 bases at V and 7 bases at J, with 17 bases between. CDR3 sequence (DNA): TGTGCCAGCACCAAGAGTAGAAGGGGTGAGCAGTACTTC. This codes for CASTKSRRGEQYF.